The sequence of this T cell receptor (beta chain) was determined in a study of T cell changes during pregnancy in multiple sclerosis. Germline V gene lookup returns CDR1 SQVTM and CDR2 ANQGSEA. CDR3 size: 15 residues. Trimming stripped 5 bases from V and 2 bases from J, with 16 bases between. This clone has only one observation. TCRdb's copy holds only in-frame clones and misses some; the assay was immunoSEQ multiplex PCR. In the table there are 68,000 or so clones, 90% to 95% of which are singletons. The source of this sequence is a female donor in good health, enrolled as a control in a pregnancy study. The sequenced sample was peripheral blood, obtained in the second trimester of pregnancy. The rearrangement joins TRBV29-1 to TRBJ2-1; D may be TRBD2 (6 bases). CDR3 region: CSVFARGSTYNEQFF. The CDR3 DNA is TGCAGCGTTTTTGCCCGGGGGAGCACCTACAATGAGCAGTTCTTC.